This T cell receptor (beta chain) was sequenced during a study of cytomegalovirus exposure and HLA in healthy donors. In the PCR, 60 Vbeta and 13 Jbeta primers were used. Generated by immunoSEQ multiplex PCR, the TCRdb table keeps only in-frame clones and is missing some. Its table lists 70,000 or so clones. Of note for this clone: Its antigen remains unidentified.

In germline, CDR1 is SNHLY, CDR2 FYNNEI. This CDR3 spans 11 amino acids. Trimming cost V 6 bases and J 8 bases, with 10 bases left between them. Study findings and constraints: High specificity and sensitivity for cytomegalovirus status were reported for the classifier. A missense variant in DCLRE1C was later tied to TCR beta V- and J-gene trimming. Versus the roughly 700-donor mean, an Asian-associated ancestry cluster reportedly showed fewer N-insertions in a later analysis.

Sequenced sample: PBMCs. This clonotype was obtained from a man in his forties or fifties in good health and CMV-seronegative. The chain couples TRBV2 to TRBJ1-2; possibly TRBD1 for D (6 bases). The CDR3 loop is CASRQGWGYTF. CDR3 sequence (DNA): TGTGCCAGCAGACAGGGTTGGGGCTACACCTTC.